This T cell receptor (beta chain) is from a study of vaccination and CD4 T cells after COVID-19. In this sample, this clonotype turned up once. Antigen specificity is unknown. V lost 5 bases and J 3 bases, leaving 11 bases between the germline ends. CDR1 is LNHDA, CDR2 SQIVND, per germline (reference sequence). This CDR3 has 14 residues. Cultured CD4+ T-cell DNA underwent Oncomine TCR Beta short-read sequencing. Via MiXCR, TCRdb re-called the PCR reads, giving one row per CDR3 protein. The table records around 6,800 distinct CDR3 sequences, 74% of them present only once. Treatment denoted: roughly ten-day PBMC culture with coronavirus spike peptide pools or control peptides (ViraFEST assay). The ViraFEST method relied on peptide pools to expand antigen-specific T cells, followed by TCR sequencing.

Material for sequencing was CD4+ T cells from blood, cultured in vitro. The source of this sequence is a human donor who had recovered from COVID-19. The V call is TRBV19, the J call TRBJ2-4, with D hard to call. The CDR3, as DNA: TGTGCCAGTAGTGCCCGAACAGTCAAAAACATTCAGTACTTC. Residues: CASSARTVKNIQYF. Complete variable domain (other parts from reference TRBV19 and TRBJ2-4): DGGITQSPKYLFRKEGQNVTLSCEQNLNHDAMYWYRQDPGQGLRLIYYSQIVNDFQKGDIAEGYSVSREKKESFPLTVTSAQKNPTAFYLCASSARTVKNIQYFGAGTRLSVL.